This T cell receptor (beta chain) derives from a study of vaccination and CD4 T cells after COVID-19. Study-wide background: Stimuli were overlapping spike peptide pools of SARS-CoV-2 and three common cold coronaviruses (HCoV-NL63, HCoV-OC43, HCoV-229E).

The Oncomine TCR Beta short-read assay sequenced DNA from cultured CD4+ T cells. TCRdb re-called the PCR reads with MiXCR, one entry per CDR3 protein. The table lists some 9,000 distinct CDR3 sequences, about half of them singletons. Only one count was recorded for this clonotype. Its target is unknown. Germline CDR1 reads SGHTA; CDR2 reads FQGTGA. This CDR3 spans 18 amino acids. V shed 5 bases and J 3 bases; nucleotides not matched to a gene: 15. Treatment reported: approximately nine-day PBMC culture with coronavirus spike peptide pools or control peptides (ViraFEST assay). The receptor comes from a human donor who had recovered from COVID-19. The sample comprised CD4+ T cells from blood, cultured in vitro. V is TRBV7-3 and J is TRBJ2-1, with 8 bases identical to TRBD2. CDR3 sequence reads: CASSLQTSGPIFYNEQFF. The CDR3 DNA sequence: TGTGCCAGCAGCCTCCAAACTAGCGGCCCGATCTTCTACAATGAGCAGTTCTTC.